Following are 32 T cell receptor beta chains from one sample sequenced in a study of T cell repertoires in cytomegalovirus infection. MiXCR, applied by TCRdb to the reads, yields one record per CDR3 protein. The table includes roughly 250,000 distinct CDR3 sequences, approximately 13% detected once. The sample comprised PBMCs. Every receptor here comes from a human donor in good health (CMV status not recorded). Some clones in this sample may be carry-over from other donors' samples.

The chain uses TRBV12-3 or TRBV12-4 and TRBJ2-3, with TRBD2 as a possible D gene (6 bases). This CDR3 has 15 residues. V shed 3 bases and J shed 2 bases, with 12 bases lying between them. This chain's CDR3 is CASSFQAGPTDTQYF. The CDR3 region has the DNA TGTGCCAGCAGTTTTCAAGCGGGTCCCACAGATACGCAGTATTTT.

The table lists this clonotype with a few counts. The V gene is TRBV10-2, the J gene TRBJ1-1; D is uncertain. Deletions cut 6 bases from V and 4 bases from J, with 15 bases between. The CDR3 is 14 residues long. Germline V gene data show CDR1 as WSHSY and CDR2 as SAAADI. CDR3 sequence reads: CASSTELPGTEAFF. The CDR3 DNA follows: TGCGCCAGCAGCACGGAATTACCGGGCACTGAAGCTTTCTTT.

This clonotype showed up just a few times. The chain joins TRBV6-6 to TRBJ2-7; perhaps TRBD1 as D (6 bases). CDR1 MNHNY and CDR2 SVGAGI come from the germline V gene (reference sequence). Trimming stripped 2 bases from V and 1 base from J, with 9 bases between. CDR3 length equals 14 residues. The CDR3 reads CASSYQDRSYEQYF. The CDR3 nucleotides read TGTGCCAGCAGTTACCAGGACAGATCCTACGAGCAGTACTTC.

This clonotype was counted many times. The chain combines TRBV12-3 or TRBV12-4 with TRBJ1-1; D may be TRBD1 (5 bases). Trimming left V 6 bases short and J 2 bases short, with 13 bases between. The CDR3 covers 14 residues. CDR3 DNA sequence: TGTGCCAGCAGCGTAGGGGCGGCAAACACTGAAGCTTTCTTT. This sequence encodes CASSVGAANTEAFF.

Many counts were recorded for this clonotype. This chain uses TRBV7-2 with TRBJ2-7; the D gene is possibly TRBD2 (5 bases). V gave up 5 bases and J gave up 0 bases, with 14 bases separating them. Germline CDR1 reads SGHTA; CDR2 reads FQGNSA. CDR3 length: 15 amino acids. CDR3 sequence (DNA): TGTGCCAGCAGCCCCAGCGGCACTAGCTCCTACGAGCAGTACTTC. Its translation: CASSPSGTSSYEQYF.

In its sample, this clonotype was seen many times. The chain combines TRBV7-2 with TRBJ1-1; D is undetermined. The V end lost 1 base, the J end lost 1 base, and 10 bases lay between the germline ends. The CDR3 sequence is 15 residues long. Germline CDR1 SGHTA, CDR2 FQGNSA. In nucleotides, the CDR3 is TGTGCCAGCAGCTTAGGGTGGCAGCCGAACACTGAAGCTTTCTTT. Its translation is CASSLGWQPNTEAFF. Using reference TRBV7-2 and TRBJ1-1 for the parts outside the CDR3, the full variable domain is GAGVSQSPSNKVTEKGKDVELRCDPISGHTALYWYRQSLGQGLEFLIYFQGNSAPDKSGLPSDRFSAERTGGSVSTLTIQRTQQEDSAVYLCASSLGWQPNTEAFFGQGTRLTVV.

This clonotype was detected ten times or more. The chain links TRBV7-3 to TRBJ2-1; 8 nucleotides align to TRBD2. The CDR3 loop spans 15 amino acids. V lost 5 bases, J lost 4 bases, and 7 bases stayed unmatched. Per germline, CDR1 SGHTA and CDR2 FQGTGA. CDR3 in DNA: TGTGCCAGCAGCGCCGGGAGGGGAGGTTACAATGAGCAGTTCTTC. Its protein product is CASSAGRGGYNEQFF. The full variable domain, its missing parts supplied by reference TRBV7-3 and TRBJ2-1, is GAGVSQTPSNKVTEKGKYVELRCDPISGHTALYWYRQSLGQGPEFLIYFQGTGAADDSGLPNDRFFAVRPEGSVSTLKIQRTERGDSAVYLCASSAGRGGYNEQFFGPGTRLTVL.

This clonotype was observed at least ten times. The V and J genes are TRBV7-3 and TRBJ1-1; a weak D match, TRBD1 (6 bases). V was trimmed by 5 bases and J by 0 bases, leaving 10 bases between them. This CDR3 has 14 residues. CDR1 and CDR2 (germline): SGHTA, FQGTGA. CDR3 nucleotides: TGTGCCAGCAGCACCGGGACACTGAACACTGAAGCTTTCTTT. This codes for CASSTGTLNTEAFF.

The chain has TRBV6-8 and TRBJ1-6, with 12 bases that match TRBD1. The CDR3 runs to 15 residues. Germline V gives CDR1 MNHGY, CDR2 SAAAGT. V shed 5 bases and J 6 bases; nucleotides not matched to a gene: 2. The CDR3 nucleotides read TGTGCCAGCAGTGGGACAGGGGGCTCTAATTCACCCCTCCACTTT. Translation: CASSGTGGSNSPLHF.

The genes are TRBV5-1 and TRBJ2-7, with TRBD1 identical over 7 bases. The ends lost 4 bases at V and 2 bases at J; junction bases unmatched: 6. This CDR3 has 14 residues. Germline CDR1 reads SGHRS; CDR2 reads YFSETQ. In DNA, the CDR3 is TGCGCCAGCAGCGGAGACAGGGTTCCCTACGAGCAGTACTTC. It specifies CASSGDRVPYEQYF.

This clonotype was recorded many times. In DNA form, the CDR3 reads TGTGCCAGCAGCGCCGCCGGGACTTCCCAAGAGACCCAGTACTTC. It is translated as CASSAAGTSQETQYF. The V and J genes are TRBV7-9 and TRBJ2-5; maybe TRBD2 (6 bases). The germline CDR1 and CDR2 sequences are SEHNR and FQNEAQ (reference sequence). The CDR3 spans 15 residues. V shed 5 bases and J shed 1 base, with 14 bases lying between them.

This clonotype was recorded at least ten times. The V call is TRBV28, the J call TRBJ2-1, with 8 bases identical to TRBD1. This CDR3 contains 11 residues. The V gene end was trimmed by 2 bases and the J gene end by 15 bases; junction bases not matched to a gene: 3. Germline CDR1 MDHEN, CDR2 SYDVKM. The CDR3 sequence: CASSLGGTGFF. CDR3 bases: TGTGCCAGCAGTTTAGGGGGGACAGGGTTCTTC.

This clonotype was observed many times. J is TRBJ2-2 and V is TRBV5-4, with D hard to call. Germline V gene data show CDR1 as SGHNT and CDR2 as YYREEE (reference sequence). V lost 2 bases to trimming and J lost 8 bases, with 10 bases between them. This CDR3 has 13 amino acids. The CDR3 coding sequence is TGTGCCAGCAGCTTAAGGGAAGAAGGGGAGCTGTTTTTT. It codes for CASSLREEGELFF.

This clonotype was found once. The chain couples TRBV5-1 to TRBJ1-2; 9 bases line up with TRBD1. Germline values: CDR1 SGHRS, CDR2 YFSETQ. CDR3 length: 15 residues. The junction had 13 bases not matched to a gene; V was cut back by 0 bases and J by 13 bases. The CDR3 sequence is CASSLAGDRAPLGTF. CDR3 DNA sequence: TGCGCCAGCAGCTTGGCCGGGGACAGGGCACCTTTAGGCACCTTC.

This clonotype was recorded a few times. CDR3 in amino acids: CASSYSRGGKTQYF. CDR3 coding DNA: TGTGCCAGCAGTTACTCGAGAGGAGGGAAGACCCAGTACTTC. The V call is TRBV6-6, the J call TRBJ2-5; D is possibly TRBD2 (6 bases). With 0 bases removed from V and 6 bases from J, the gap between germline ends came to 11 bases. CDR3 length equals 14 residues. Germline V gene sequence: CDR1 MNHNY, CDR2 SVGAGI (reference sequence).

The sample holds many counts of this clonotype. The chain couples TRBV7-2 to TRBJ2-5; no firm D call. V was shortened by 2 bases and J by 5 bases, with 12 bases between the two germline ends. Germline CDR1 SGHTA, CDR2 FQGNSA. There are 14 residues in the CDR3. Here the CDR3 reads CASSLRPYEETQYF. The DNA of the CDR3 is TGTGCCAGCAGCTTAAGGCCGTACGAGGAGACCCAGTACTTC.

This clonotype was recorded at least ten times. This chain uses TRBV19 with TRBJ1-2; D unresolved. V was pared by 3 bases and J by 2 bases, with 10 bases between. Germline V gene lookup returns CDR1 LNHDA and CDR2 SQIVND (reference sequence). The CDR3 covers 14 residues. The CDR3 DNA sequence: TGTGCCAGTAGTATCGACACGACCAACTATGGCTACACCTTC. The encoded protein is CASSIDTTNYGYTF.

This clonotype has more than one count but fewer than ten. The rearrangement links TRBV28 to TRBJ2-7; the D gene could be TRBD1 or TRBD2 (5 bases each). Germline values: CDR1 MDHEN, CDR2 SYDVKM. V was clipped by 8 bases and J by 0 bases, with 17 bases between them. CDR3 length equals 15 residues. CDR3 protein: CASRFGGQSSYEQYF. DNA of the CDR3: TGTGCCAGCCGCTTTGGGGGTCAGAGCTCCTACGAGCAGTACTTC.

The chain couples TRBV6-5 to TRBJ1-6, with a tentative D call TRBD1 (5 bases). V lost 10 bases and J lost 10, with 17 bases in between. The germline V gene encodes CDR1 MNHEY and CDR2 SVGAGI. The CDR3 contains 13 residues. The CDR3 reads CAIGRGRGSPLHF. The CDR3 coding sequence is TGTGCCATTGGGAGGGGCAGAGGGTCACCCCTCCACTTT.

The V and J genes are TRBV6-6 and TRBJ2-7; 9 positions agree with TRBD1. Looked up from germline, CDR1 is MNHNY and CDR2 is SVGAGI (reference sequence). There are 14 residues in the CDR3. J lost 2 bases, V lost 5 bases, and 4 bases had no gene match. CDR3 coding DNA: TGTGCCAGCAGTGACAGGGGGTGGACCTACGAGCAGTACTTC. The encoded protein is CASSDRGWTYEQYF.

This clonotype was counted at least ten times. V usage is TRBV7-2 and J usage is TRBJ2-3, with a weak D call TRBD1 (6 bases). The CDR3 contains 15 residues. The germline V and J ends were trimmed by 0 bases and 4 bases, with 11 bases remaining between them. Per the germline V gene, CDR1 is SGHTA and CDR2 is FQGNSA. The CDR3 is CASSLATGFSDTQYF. The DNA of the CDR3 is TGTGCCAGCAGCTTAGCAACAGGGTTTTCAGATACGCAGTATTTT.

With respect to this clonotype: A much larger clone is a single base away; this may be a read error. The chain uses TRBV20-1 and TRBJ2-3; TRBD2 matches at 8 bases. Germline assignment: CDR1 DFQATT and CDR2 SNEGSKA (reference sequence). CDR3 length equals 15 residues. Trimming removed 0 bases from V and 1 base from J; junction bases left unmatched: 3. The DNA of the CDR3 is TGCAGTGCTAGAGAGGAACTAGCGGGCACAGATACGCAGTATTTT. Translation gives CSAREELAGTDTQYF.

The V and J genes are TRBV20-1 and TRBJ2-7, with TRBD2 matching over 16 bases. The CDR3 has 16 residues. The V and J ends lost 6 bases and 0 bases, in that order; junction bases with no gene match: 5. Germline lookup yields CDR1 DFQATT and CDR2 SNEGSKA (reference sequence). CDR3 in amino acids: CSASGLAGGISYEQYF. In DNA form, the CDR3 reads TGCAGTGCCTCGGGACTAGCGGGGGGGATCTCCTACGAGCAGTACTTC.

Regarding this clonotype: A clone one base away is much larger, so this may be a read error. The V and J genes are TRBV6-5 and TRBJ2-4; TRBD1 aligns across 7 bases. Germline values: CDR1 MNHEY, CDR2 SVGAGI. J was trimmed by 3 bases and V by 7 bases; bases with no gene match: 9. CDR3 length equals 15 residues. The DNA of the CDR3 is TGTGCCAGCAACCCAGGGGGTGAAGACAAAAACATTCAGTACTTC. Translation gives CASNPGGEDKNIQYF.

This chain connects TRBV7-9 to TRBJ1-5; TRBD1 is a possible D gene (5 bases). The V gene's germline CDR1 is SEHNR and CDR2 FQNEAQ (reference sequence). CDR3 length: 16 amino acids. Between the trimmed V and J ends, which lost 3 bases and 3 bases, there was a span of 15 bases. CDR3 coding DNA: TGTGCCAGCAGCTTCAAGGGCGGGGCCGACAATCAGCCCCAGCATTTT. Translation gives CASSFKGGADNQPQHF. Using reference TRBV7-9 and TRBJ1-5 for the parts outside the CDR3, the full variable domain is DTGVSQNPRHKITKRGQNVTFRCDPISEHNRLYWYRQTLGQGPEFLTYFQNEAQLEKSRLLSDRFSAERPKGSFSTLEIQRTEQGDSAMYLCASSFKGGADNQPQHFGDGTRLSIL.

The V and J genes are TRBV28 and TRBJ2-3, with D perhaps being TRBD1 or TRBD2 (5 bases each). This CDR3 comprises 12 residues. Trimming left V 8 bases short and J 6 bases short, with 12 bases between. Germline lookup yields CDR1 MDHEN and CDR2 SYDVKM. The CDR3 is CASGTLRDTQYF. The CDR3 DNA sequence: TGTGCCAGCGGGACCCTAAGGGATACGCAGTATTTT.

This clonotype was observed many times. This chain joins TRBV12-3 or TRBV12-4 and TRBJ1-1, with no clear D. Between the trimmed V and J ends, which lost 8 bases and 0 bases, there was a span of 7 bases. The CDR3 is 12 amino acids. CDR3: CASCRLNTEAFF. The CDR3 region has the DNA TGTGCCAGCTGCAGGTTGAACACTGAAGCTTTCTTT.

The sample holds many counts of this clonotype. The J gene is TRBJ2-1, the V gene TRBV7-9; 8 nucleotides agree with TRBD1. V dropped 5 bases and J dropped 0; count of bases not matched to a gene: 6. The CDR3 has 16 amino acids. CDR1 and CDR2 (germline): SEHNR, FQNEAQ (reference sequence). The CDR3 DNA follows: TGTGCCAGCAGCGAATACAGGGGGAGCTCCTACAATGAGCAGTTCTTC. Translating it yields CASSEYRGSSYNEQFF.

This clonotype was picked up many times. The gene calls are TRBV28 and TRBJ1-3; D perhaps matches TRBD1 (5 bases). V was cut by 7 bases and J by 0 bases, with 13 bases left in between. The CDR3 loop spans 15 amino acids. The germline gives CDR1 MDHEN, CDR2 SYDVKM. The DNA of the CDR3 is TGTGCCAGCATCCTGGGACTTAACTCTGGAAACACCATATATTTT. Residues: CASILGLNSGNTIYF.

This clonotype was detected ten times or more. V is TRBV7-2 and J is TRBJ2-7; D ambiguous. Germline CDR1 reads SGHTA; CDR2 reads FQGNSA. V gave up 3 bases and J gave up 0 bases, with 9 bases separating them. The CDR3 contains 14 residues. The CDR3 region is CASSFGPNSYEQYF. Written as DNA, the CDR3 is TGTGCCAGCAGCTTTGGCCCAAACTCCTACGAGCAGTACTTC.

The chain combines TRBV5-1 with TRBJ2-7, with D perhaps matching TRBD2 (6 bases). Germline CDR1 SGHRS, CDR2 YFSETQ. The CDR3 contains 16 residues. Trimming cost V 4 bases and J 1 base, with 18 bases left between them. The CDR3 here is CASSLRPGTGSYEQYF. The CDR3 DNA reads TGCGCCAGCAGCCTTAGGCCCGGGACTGGATCCTACGAGCAGTACTTC.

This clonotype was seen at least ten times. The rearrangement uses TRBV7-2 and TRBJ2-2; a possible D gene is TRBD1 (6 bases). The CDR3 is made up of 17 amino acids. Germline values: CDR1 SGHTA, CDR2 FQGNSA. V shed 0 bases and J shed 5 bases, with 16 bases lying between them. The CDR3, as DNA: TGTGCCAGCAGCTTAGCCTCGCCAGGGGCAGGAACCGGGGAGCTGTTTTTT. Translation gives CASSLASPGAGTGELFF.